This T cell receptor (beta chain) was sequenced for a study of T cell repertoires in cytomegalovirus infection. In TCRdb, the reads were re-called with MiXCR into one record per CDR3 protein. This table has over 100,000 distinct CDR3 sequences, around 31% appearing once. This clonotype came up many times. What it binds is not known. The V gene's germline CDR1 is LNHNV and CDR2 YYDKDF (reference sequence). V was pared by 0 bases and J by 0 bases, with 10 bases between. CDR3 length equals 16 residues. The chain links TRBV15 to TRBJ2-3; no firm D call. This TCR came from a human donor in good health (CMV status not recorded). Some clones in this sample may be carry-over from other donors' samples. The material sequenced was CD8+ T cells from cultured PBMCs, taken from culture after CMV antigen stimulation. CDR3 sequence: CATSREKRSSTDTQYF. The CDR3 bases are TGTGCCACCAGCAGAGAAAAGAGGTCTAGCACAGATACGCAGTATTTT. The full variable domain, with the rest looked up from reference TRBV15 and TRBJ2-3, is DAMVIQNPRYQVTQFGKPVTLSCSQTLNHNVMYWYQQKSSQAPKLLFHYYDKDFNNEADTPDNFQSRRPNTSFCFLDIRSPGLGDTAMYLCATSREKRSSTDTQYFGPGTRLTVL.